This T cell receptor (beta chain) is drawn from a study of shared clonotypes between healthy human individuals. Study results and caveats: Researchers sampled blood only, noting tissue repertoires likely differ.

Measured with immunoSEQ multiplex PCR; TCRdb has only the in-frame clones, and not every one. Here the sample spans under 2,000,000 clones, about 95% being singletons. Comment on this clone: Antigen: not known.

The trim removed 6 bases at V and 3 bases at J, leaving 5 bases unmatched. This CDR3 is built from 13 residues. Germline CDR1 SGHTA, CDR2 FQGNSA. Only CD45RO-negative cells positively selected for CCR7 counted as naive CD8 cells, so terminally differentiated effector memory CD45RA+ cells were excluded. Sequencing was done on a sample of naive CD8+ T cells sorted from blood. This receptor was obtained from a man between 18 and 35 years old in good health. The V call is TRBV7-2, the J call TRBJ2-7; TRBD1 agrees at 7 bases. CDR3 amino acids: CASSPTGVYEQYF. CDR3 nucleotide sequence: TGTGCCAGCAGTCCAACAGGGGTCTACGAGCAGTACTTC.